This TCR beta chain was profiled in a study of blood T cell repertoires in COVID-19. At the level of the study: Sources were T cells, B-cell-depleted T cells, or PBMCs; the material itself was cDNA or gDNA.

With V trimmed by 0 bases and J by 5 bases, 10 bases remained unmatched. The length of the CDR3 is 17 residues. Germline V gene lookup returns CDR1 LGHNA and CDR2 YNFKEQ. Generated by immunoSEQ multiplex PCR, the TCRdb table keeps only in-frame clones and is missing some. The table records a few hundred thousand clones, roughly 82% of them present only once. The sample consisted of peripheral blood. V gene TRBV4-2 combines with J gene TRBJ2-7; 10 nucleotides line up with TRBD2. This TCR was recovered from a woman aged 45-59 years with acute or convalescent COVID-19. CDR3 in DNA: TGTGCCAGCAGCCAAGACTTAGCGGGAGGTGGGATAGACGAGCAGTACTTC. It is translated as CASSQDLAGGGIDEQYF.